This TCR beta chain is drawn from a study of blood T cell repertoires in COVID-19. Study summary: Sites in the United States, Italy and Spain provided acute and convalescent COVID-19 samples. PBMCs, B-cell-depleted T cells, or T cells provided the cDNA or gDNA that made up the material.

This clone came up once. As handled by the study authors: How many nucleated cells were present was estimated from reference gene primer amplification. Sequencing was performed with immunoSEQ multiplex PCR; in TCRdb, only in-frame clones are kept and a portion is missing. V and J calls and clone size are as listed in that table; D and trimming were resolved from the DNA. The sample includes about 220,000 clones, roughly four fifths of them seen just once. The CDR3 loop spans 11 amino acids. V was trimmed by 1 base and J by 5 bases, leaving 2 bases between them. The V gene's germline CDR1 is SGHDN and CDR2 FVKESK.

The receptor's source is a woman in her thirties or forties with active or convalescent COVID-19. The specimen was peripheral blood. This rearrangement joins TRBV14 to TRBJ2-5; D gene ambiguous. As DNA, the CDR3 is TGTGCCAGCAGCCAAGCGGAGACCCAGTACTTC. Translation gives CASSQAETQYF. Supplemented by reference TRBV14 and TRBJ2-5, the full variable domain reads EAGVTQFPSHSVIEKGQTVTLRCDPISGHDNLYWYRRVMGKEIKFLLHFVKESKQDESGMPNNRFLAERTGGTYSTLKVQPAELEDSGVYFCASSQAETQYFGPGTRLLVL.